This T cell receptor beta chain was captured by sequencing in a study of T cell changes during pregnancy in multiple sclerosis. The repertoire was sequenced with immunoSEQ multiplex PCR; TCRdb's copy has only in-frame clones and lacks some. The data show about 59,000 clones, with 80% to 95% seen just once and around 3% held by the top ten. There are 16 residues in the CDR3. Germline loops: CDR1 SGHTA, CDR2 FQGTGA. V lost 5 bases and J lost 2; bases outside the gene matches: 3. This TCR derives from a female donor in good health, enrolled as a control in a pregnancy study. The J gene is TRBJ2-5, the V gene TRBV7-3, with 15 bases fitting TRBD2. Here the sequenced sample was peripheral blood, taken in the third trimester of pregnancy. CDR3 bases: TGTGCCAGCAGCCTGGGACTAGCGGGGGGACAAGAGACCCAGTACTTC. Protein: CASSLGLAGGQETQYF.